This T cell receptor (beta chain) was identified in a study of blood T cells in healthy people across ages. General study results and limits: Changes in expanded clonotypes were possibly confounded, as the CMV status of donors was unknown.

This clonotype was detected only a few times. What it recognizes is unknown. Germline V gene data show CDR1 as DFQATT and CDR2 as SNEGSKA (reference sequence). Between the trimmed V and J ends, which lost 1 base and 6 bases, there was a span of 11 bases. The CDR3 is made up of 13 amino acids. With a J-beta primer mix and a sample-barcoded 5' primer, a second PCR ran about 7 to 12 cycles. Each cDNA molecule was tagged by a template-switch adaptor with 12 random nucleotides. TCRdb fed the 5' RACE reads into MiXCR, producing one record per CDR3 protein. The sample lists approximately 1,000,000 distinct CDR3 sequences, approximately 38% occurring once.

The sequencing sample was made of blood. The V gene is TRBV20-1, the J gene TRBJ2-3, with a weak D call TRBD2 (5 bases). This TCR was recovered from a man in his late teens or twenties in good health. CDR3 protein: CSARVVRGDTQYF. As DNA, the CDR3 is TGCAGTGCTAGAGTGGTTAGAGGGGATACGCAGTATTTT.